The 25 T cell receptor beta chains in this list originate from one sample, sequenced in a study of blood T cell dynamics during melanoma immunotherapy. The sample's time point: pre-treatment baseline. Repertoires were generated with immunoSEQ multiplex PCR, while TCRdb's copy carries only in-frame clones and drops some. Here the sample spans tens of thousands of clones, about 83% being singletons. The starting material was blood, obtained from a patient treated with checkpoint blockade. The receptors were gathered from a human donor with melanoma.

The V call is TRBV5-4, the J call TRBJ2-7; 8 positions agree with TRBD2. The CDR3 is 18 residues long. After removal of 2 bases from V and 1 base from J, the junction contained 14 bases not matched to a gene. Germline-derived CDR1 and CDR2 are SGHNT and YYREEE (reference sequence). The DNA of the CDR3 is TGTGCCAGCAGCTTTTCGGGCACCGGGACTAGTTGGTCCTACGAGCAGTACTTC. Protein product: CASSFSGTGTSWSYEQYF.

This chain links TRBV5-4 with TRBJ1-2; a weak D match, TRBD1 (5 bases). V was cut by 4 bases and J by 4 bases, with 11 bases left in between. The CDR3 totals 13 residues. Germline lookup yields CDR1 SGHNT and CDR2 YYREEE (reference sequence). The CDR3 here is CASSPGTGYGYTF. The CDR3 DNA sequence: TGTGCCAGCAGCCCCGGGACGGGCTATGGCTACACCTTC.

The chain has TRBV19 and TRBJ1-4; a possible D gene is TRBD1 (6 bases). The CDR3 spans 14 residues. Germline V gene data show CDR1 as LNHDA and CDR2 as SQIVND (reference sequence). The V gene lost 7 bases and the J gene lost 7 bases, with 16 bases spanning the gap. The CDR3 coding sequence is TGTGCCAGTACACAGGGCCTGCTGAGTGAAAAACTGTTTTTT. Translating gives CASTQGLLSEKLFF.

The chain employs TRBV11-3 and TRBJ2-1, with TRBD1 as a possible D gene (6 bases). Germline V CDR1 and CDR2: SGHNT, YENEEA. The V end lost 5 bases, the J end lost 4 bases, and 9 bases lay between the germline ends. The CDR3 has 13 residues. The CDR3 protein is CASSGTTYNEQFF. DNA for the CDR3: TGTGCCAGCAGCGGGACAACATACAATGAGCAGTTCTTC. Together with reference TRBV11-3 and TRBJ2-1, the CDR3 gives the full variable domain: EAGVVQSPRYKIIEKKQPVAFWCNPISGHNTLYWYLQNLGQGPELLIRYENEEAVDDSQLPKDRFSAERLKGVDSTLKIQPAELGDSAVYLCASSGTTYNEQFFGPGTRLTVL.

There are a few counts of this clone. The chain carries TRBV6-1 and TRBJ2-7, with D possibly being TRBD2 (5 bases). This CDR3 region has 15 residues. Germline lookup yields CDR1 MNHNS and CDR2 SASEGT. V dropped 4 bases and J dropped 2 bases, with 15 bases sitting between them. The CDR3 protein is CASSAVPTGTYEQYF. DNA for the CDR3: TGTGCCAGCAGTGCTGTACCCACGGGAACCTACGAGCAGTACTTC.

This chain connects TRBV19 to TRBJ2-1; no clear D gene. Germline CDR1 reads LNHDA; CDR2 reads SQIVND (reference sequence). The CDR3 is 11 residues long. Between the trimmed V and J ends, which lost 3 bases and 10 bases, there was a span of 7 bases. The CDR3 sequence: CASSIGPEQFF. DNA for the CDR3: TGTGCCAGTAGTATTGGCCCCGAGCAGTTCTTC.

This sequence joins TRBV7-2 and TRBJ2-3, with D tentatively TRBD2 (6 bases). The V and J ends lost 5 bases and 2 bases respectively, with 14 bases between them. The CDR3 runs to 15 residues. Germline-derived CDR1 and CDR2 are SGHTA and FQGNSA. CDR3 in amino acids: CASSRRVRDTDTQYF. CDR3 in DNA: TGTGCCAGCAGCCGGAGGGTGCGGGACACAGATACGCAGTATTTT.

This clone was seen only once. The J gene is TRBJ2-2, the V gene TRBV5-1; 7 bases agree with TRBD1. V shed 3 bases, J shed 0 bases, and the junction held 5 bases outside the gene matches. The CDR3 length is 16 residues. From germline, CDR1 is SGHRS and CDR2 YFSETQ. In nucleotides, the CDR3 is TGCGCCAGCAGCTCACAGGGGTACCCGAACACCGGGGAGCTGTTTTTT. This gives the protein CASSSQGYPNTGELFF.

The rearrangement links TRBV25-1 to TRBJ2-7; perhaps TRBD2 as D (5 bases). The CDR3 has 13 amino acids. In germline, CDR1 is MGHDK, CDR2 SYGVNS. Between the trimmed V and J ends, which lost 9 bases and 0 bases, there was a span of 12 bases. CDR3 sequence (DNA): TGTGCCAGGCGCGTGGGGAGCTCCTACGAGCAGTACTTC. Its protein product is CARRVGSSYEQYF.

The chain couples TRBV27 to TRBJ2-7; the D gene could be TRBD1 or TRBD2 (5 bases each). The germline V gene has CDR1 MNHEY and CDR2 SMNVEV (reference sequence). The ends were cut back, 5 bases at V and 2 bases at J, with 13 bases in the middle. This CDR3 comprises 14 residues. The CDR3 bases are TGTGCCAGCAGTACGACCGGGACGACCTACGAGCAGTACTTC. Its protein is CASSTTGTTYEQYF.

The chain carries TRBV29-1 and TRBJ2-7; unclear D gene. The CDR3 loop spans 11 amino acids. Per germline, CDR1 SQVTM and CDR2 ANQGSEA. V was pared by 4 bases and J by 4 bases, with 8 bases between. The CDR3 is CSVGFLYEQYF. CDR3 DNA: TGCAGCGTTGGGTTCCTTTACGAGCAGTACTTC.

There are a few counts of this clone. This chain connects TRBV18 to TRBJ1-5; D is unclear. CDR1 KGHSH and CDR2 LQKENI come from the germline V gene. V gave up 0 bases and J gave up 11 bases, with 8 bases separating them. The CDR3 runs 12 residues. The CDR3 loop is CASSPPGGAQHF. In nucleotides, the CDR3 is TGTGCCAGCTCACCACCCGGCGGCGCCCAGCATTTT.

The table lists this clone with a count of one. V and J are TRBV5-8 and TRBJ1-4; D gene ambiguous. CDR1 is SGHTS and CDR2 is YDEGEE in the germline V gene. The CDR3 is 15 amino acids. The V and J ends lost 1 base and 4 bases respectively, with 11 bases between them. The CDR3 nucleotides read TGTGCCAGCAGCTTGTTTCGGCTGATTAATGAAAAACTGTTTTTT. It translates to CASSLFRLINEKLFF. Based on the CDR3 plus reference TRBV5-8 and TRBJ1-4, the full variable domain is EAGVTQSPTHLIKTRGQQATLRCSPISGHTSVYWYQQALGLGLQFLLWYDEGEERNRGNFPPRFSGRQFPNYSSELNVNALELEDSALYLCASSLFRLINEKLFFGSGTQLSVL.

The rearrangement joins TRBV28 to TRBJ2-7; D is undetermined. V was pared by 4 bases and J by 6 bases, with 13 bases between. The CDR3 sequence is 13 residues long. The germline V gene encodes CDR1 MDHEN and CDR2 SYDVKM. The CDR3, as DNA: TGTGCCAGCAGTTCCCCCCGGGCTGCCGAGCAGTACTTC. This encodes CASSSPRAAEQYF.

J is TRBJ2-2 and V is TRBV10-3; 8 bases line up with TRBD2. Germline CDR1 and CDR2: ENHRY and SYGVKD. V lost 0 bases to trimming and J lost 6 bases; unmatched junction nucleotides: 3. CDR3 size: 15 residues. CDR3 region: CAISESGLAPGELFF. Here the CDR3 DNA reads TGTGCCATCAGTGAGTCAGGACTAGCTCCCGGGGAGCTGTTTTTT.

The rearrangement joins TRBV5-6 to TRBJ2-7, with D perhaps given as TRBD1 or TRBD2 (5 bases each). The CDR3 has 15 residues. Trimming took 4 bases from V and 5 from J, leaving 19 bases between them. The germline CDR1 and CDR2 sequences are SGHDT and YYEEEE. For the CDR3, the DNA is TGTGCCAGCAGCCGGGGCCCTACCAATTATCACGAGCAGTACTTC. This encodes CASSRGPTNYHEQYF.

In DNA, the CDR3 is TGTGCCAGCAGTTTGAGTACAGCGTCACCTCTACAGCATTTT. As protein: CASSLSTASPLQHF. This chain connects TRBV27 to TRBJ1-5, with unresolved D. CDR1 MNHEY and CDR2 SMNVEV come from the germline V gene (reference sequence). The V gene lost 3 bases and the J gene lost 13 bases, with 19 bases spanning the gap. The CDR3 contains 14 residues.

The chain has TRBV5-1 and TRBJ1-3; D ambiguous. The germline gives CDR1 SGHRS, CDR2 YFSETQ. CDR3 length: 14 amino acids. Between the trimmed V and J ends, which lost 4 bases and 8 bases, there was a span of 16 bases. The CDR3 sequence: CASSPARPIDTIYF. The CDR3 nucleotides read TGCGCCAGCAGCCCGGCGCGACCGATCGACACCATATATTTT.

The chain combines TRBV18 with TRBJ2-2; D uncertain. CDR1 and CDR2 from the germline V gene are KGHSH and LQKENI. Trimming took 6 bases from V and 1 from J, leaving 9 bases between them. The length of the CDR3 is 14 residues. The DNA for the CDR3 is TGTGCCAGCTCCCCTGACCAGAACACCGGGGAGCTGTTTTTT. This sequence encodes CASSPDQNTGELFF.

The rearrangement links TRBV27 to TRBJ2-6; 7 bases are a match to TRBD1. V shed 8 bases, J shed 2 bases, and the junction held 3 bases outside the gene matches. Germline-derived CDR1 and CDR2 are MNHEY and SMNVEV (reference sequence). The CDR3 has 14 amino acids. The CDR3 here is CASSRGTGANVLTF. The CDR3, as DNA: TGTGCCAGCTCCAGGGGGACTGGGGCCAACGTCCTGACTTTC.

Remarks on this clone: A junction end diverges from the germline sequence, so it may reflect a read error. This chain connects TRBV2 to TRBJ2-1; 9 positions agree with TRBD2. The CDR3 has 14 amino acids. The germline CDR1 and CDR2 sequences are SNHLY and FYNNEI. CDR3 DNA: TGTGCCGGCAGTGAGTCCGGGACTAGCTATGAGCAGTTCTTC. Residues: CAGSESGTSYEQFF.

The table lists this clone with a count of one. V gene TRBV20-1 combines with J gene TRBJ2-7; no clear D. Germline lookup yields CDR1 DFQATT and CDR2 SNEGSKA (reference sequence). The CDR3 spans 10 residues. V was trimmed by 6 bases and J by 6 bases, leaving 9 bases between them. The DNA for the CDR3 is TGCAGTGCCCACAGATTCGAGCAGTACTTC. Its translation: CSAHRFEQYF.

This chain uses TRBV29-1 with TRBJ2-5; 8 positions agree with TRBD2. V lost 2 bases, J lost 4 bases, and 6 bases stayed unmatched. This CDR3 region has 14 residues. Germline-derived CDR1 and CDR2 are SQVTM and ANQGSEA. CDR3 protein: CSVERRLAGETQYF. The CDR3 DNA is TGCAGCGTTGAAAGGCGCCTAGCGGGAGAGACCCAGTACTTC.

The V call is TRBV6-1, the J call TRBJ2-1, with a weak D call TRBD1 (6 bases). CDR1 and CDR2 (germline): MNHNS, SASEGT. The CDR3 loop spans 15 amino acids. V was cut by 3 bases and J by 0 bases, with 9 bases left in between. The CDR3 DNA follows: TGTGCCAGCAGTGACAGGGGATTCTCCTACAATGAGCAGTTCTTC. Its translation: CASSDRGFSYNEQFF.

DNA of the CDR3: TGTGCCAGCAGCGTAGGAGTCGGGGGGGCGGAGACCCAGTACTTC. As protein: CASSVGVGGAETQYF. The chain recombines TRBV9 with TRBJ2-5, with TRBD2 matching 8 bases. The CDR3 has 15 amino acids. V shed 0 bases and J 5 bases; nucleotides not matched to a gene: 6. Germline V gives CDR1 SGDLS, CDR2 YYNGEE.